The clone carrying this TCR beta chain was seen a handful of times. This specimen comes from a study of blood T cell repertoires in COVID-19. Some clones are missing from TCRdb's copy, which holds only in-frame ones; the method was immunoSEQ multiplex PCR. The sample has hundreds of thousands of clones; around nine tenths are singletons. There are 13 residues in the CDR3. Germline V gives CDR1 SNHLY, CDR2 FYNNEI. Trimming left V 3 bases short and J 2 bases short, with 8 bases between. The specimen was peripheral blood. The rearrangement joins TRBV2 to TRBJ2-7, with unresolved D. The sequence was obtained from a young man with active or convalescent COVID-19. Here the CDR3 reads CASSDQVAYEQYF. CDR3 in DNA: TGTGCCAGCAGTGACCAGGTGGCCTACGAGCAGTACTTC.